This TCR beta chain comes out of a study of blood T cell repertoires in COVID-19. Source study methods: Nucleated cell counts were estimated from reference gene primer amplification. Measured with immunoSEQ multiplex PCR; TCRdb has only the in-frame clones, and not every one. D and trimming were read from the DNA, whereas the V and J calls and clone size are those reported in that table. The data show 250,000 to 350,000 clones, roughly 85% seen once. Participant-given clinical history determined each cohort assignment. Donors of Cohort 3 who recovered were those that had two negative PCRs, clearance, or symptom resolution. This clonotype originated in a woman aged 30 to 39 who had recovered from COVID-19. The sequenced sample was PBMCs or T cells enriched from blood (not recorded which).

The CDR3 DNA reads TGTGCCAGCAGCCCCCCGGGCAGAGGGTATGGCTACACCTTC. Encoded protein: CASSPPGRGYGYTF. The chain is built from TRBV11-2 and TRBJ1-2; D unclear. Trimming stripped 5 bases from V and 5 bases from J, with 15 bases between. Germline CDR1 reads SGHAT; CDR2 reads FQNNGV. The CDR3 extends over 14 amino acids.